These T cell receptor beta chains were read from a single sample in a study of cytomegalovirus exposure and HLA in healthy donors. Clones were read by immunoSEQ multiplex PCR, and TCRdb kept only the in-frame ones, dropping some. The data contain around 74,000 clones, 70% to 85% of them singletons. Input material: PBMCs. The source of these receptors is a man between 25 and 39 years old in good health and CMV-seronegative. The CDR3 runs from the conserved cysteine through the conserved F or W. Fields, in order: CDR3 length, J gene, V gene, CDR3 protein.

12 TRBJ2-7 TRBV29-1 CSVAMTGVEQYF
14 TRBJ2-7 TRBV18 CASSPLGEIREQYF
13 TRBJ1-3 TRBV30 CAFQGTSGNTIYF
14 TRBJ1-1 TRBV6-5 CASSYSKERTEAFF
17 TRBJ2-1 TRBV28 CASLSSIGTSSYNEQFF
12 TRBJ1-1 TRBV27 CASSLQVVEAFF
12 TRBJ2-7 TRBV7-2 CASSRGLLEQYF
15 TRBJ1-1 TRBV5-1 CASSPGQGSATEAFF
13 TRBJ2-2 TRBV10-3 CAISEGGTGELFF
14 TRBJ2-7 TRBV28 CASSSSGSLYEQYF
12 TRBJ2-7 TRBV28 CASNLQGYEQYF
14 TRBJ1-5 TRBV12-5 CASGLDGSHQPQHF
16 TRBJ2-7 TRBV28 CASSVVTSGSMNEQYF
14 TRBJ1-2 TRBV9 CASSPGTGGFGYTF
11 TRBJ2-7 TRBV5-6 CATGTGIEQYF
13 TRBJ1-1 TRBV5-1 CASTHPGQGEAFF
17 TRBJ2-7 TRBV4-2 CASSQDAGTGITYEQYF
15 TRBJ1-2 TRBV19 CASSIGGGRTYGYTF
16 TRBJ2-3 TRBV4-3 CASSQGSGGVSDTQYF
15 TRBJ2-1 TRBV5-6 CASSLGAGAPNEQFF
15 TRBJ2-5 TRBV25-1 CASSESRVNQETQYF
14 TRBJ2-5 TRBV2 CASSDRNRQETQYF
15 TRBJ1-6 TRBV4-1 CASSQGQGANSPLHF
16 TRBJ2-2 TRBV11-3 CASSPGGTTNTGELFF
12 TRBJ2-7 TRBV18 CASSGSSYEQYF
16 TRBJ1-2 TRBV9 CASSTPTTGFDYGYTF
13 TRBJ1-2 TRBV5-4 CASSSDPGYGYTF
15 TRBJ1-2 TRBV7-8 CASTLWGGRNYGYTF
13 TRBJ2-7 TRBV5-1 CASSQDSRCEQYF
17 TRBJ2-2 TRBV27 CASSFLETEGSTGELFF
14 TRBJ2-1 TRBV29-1 CSVSGRGYDNEQFF
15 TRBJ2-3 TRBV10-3 CAIRGEGLLTDTQYF
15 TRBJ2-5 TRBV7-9 CASSDYKSGQETQYF
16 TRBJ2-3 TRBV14 CASSQDQAGLSDTQYF
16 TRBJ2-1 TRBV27 CASSSHRGYYGNEQFF
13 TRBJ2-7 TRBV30 CAWDRGKVYEQYF
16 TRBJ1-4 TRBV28 CASSLVPGQGDEKLFF
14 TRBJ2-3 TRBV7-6 CASSLGLSDTTQYF
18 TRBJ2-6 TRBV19 CASSISPGILSGANVLTF
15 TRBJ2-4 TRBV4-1 CASSQDDRGILVQYF
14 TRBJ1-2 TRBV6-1 CASSDTGTGNGYPF
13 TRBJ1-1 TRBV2 CASSGQVGTEAFF
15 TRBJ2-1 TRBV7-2 CASSSQGRSYNEQFF
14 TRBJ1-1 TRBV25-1 CASSDGGGETEAFF
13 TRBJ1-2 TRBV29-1 CSVEVGPGKGYTF
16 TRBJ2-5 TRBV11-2 CASSKNRGNTKETQYF
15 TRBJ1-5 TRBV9 CASSVAGERNQPQHF
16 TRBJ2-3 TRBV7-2 CASSLFGAGGPDTQYF
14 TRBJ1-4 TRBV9 CASSVRQGDEKLFF
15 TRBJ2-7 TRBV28 CASRPSTGLASEQYF
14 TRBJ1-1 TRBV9 CASSGGGFPKWAFF
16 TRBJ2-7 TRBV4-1 CASSQEQYPSSYEQYF
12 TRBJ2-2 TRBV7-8 CASIRGGRELFF
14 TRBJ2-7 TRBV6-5 CASMRDLGTYEQYF
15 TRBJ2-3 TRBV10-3 CATRPMGGEGDTQYF
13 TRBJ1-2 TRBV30 CAWRLQGVGGYTF
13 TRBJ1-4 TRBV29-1 CSVGLVLGEKLFF
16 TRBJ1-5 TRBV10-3 CAISDGGRGGSQPQHF